This T cell receptor (beta chain) was sequenced in a study of blood T cells in healthy people across ages. Healthy Caucasians from Russia aged about 6 to 90 served as donors. The V gene end was trimmed by 3 bases and the J gene end by 0 bases; junction bases not matched to a gene: 18. Germline-derived CDR1 and CDR2 are DFQATT and SNEGSKA (reference sequence). The CDR3 consists of 19 residues. The second PCR ran about 6 to 11 cycles with a sample-barcoded 5' primer and J-beta primers. Every single cDNA molecule received a tag from a template-switch adaptor with 12 random nucleotides. Using its own MiXCR run on the 5' RACE reads, TCRdb lists one record per CDR3 protein. The sample contains about 680,000 distinct CDR3 sequences, roughly 49% of which appear only once. This clonotype was detected a few times. Antigen: not known. Regarding the study as a whole: Possibly, changes in expanded clonotypes were confounded because donor CMV status was unknown.

This receptor was identified in a woman aged 55-70 years in good health. The sample was blood. J is TRBJ2-7 and V is TRBV20-1, with 9 bases lining up with TRBD2. CDR3 region: CSASRSLAGAITSSYEQYF. In DNA, the CDR3 is TGCAGTGCTAGTCGGAGCTTAGCGGGAGCGATTACCAGCTCCTACGAGCAGTACTTC.